These T cell receptor beta chains were read from a single sample in a study of OX40 agonist ivuxolimab in advanced cancers. TCRdb's table, derived via immunoSEQ multiplex PCR, lists solely in-frame clones and lacks some. The data show roughly 110,000 clones, roughly 90% seen once. Here the sequenced sample was CD4+ or CD8+ T cells sorted from blood, taken in a trial of the OX40 agonist ivuxolimab. All receptors come from an adult with an advanced solid tumor such as melanoma, head and neck, liver or kidney cancer. The CDR3 runs from the conserved cysteine through the conserved F or W. Fields, in order: V gene, clone size, D gene, J gene, CDR3 protein, CDR3 DNA. A D gene is named only where the DNA matches it firmly. Clone size is given for some rows only: seen once, a few or many times, or a class if the clone is expanded.

TRBV19,.,.,TRBJ1-4,CASSIDYSTNEKLFF,TGTGCCAGTAGTATAGATTACTCAACTAATGAAAAACTGTTTTTT
TRBV12-5,.,.,TRBJ2-1,CASATGDMSGEQFF,TGTGCTAGTGCCACGGGGGACATGAGCGGTGAGCAGTTCTTC
TRBV27,.,.,TRBJ1-5,CASSFRGGGNQPQHF,TGTGCCAGCAGTTTTAGGGGGGGAGGCAATCAGCCCCAGCATTTT
TRBV19,.,TRBD2,TRBJ2-7,CASSIRLAGGPVSYEQYF,TGTGCCAGTAGTATAAGACTAGCGGGAGGGCCGGTGTCCTACGAGCAGTACTTC
TRBV5-4,once,TRBD2,TRBJ2-1,CASSLPSGSGANEQFF,TGTGCCAGCAGCTTGCCTAGCGGGAGCGGGGCCAATGAGCAGTTCTTC
TRBV19,.,TRBD1,TRBJ1-1,CASRPGTDTEAFF,TGTGCCAGTAGGCCCGGGACAGACACTGAAGCTTTCTTT
TRBV6-1,.,.,TRBJ1-6,CASSDLWGGNNSPLHF,TGTGCCAGCAGTGACCTGTGGGGAGGGAATAATTCACCCCTCCACTTT
TRBV19,.,TRBD2,TRBJ2-1,CATKLAGDYNEQFF,TGTGCCACGAAACTAGCGGGCGACTACAATGAGCAGTTCTTC
TRBV28,.,.,TRBJ1-4,CASSRATRANEKLFF,TGTGCCAGCAGCCGGGCCACTCGGGCTAATGAAAAACTGTTTTTT
TRBV5-1,.,.,TRBJ1-5,CASSLGTPNQPQHF,TGCGCCAGCAGCTTGGGAACCCCAAATCAGCCCCAGCATTTT
TRBV10-3,.,TRBD2,TRBJ2-1,CAITEREGRSGEQFF,TGTGCCATCACGGAACGGGAGGGCCGATCGGGTGAGCAGTTCTTC
TRBV2,.,TRBD2,TRBJ2-1,CASSGASGRGEQFF,TGTGCCAGCAGTGGAGCTAGCGGGAGGGGTGAGCAGTTCTTC
TRBV18,.,.,TRBJ2-7,CASSPLGDTSYEQYF,TGTGCCAGCTCACCTTTAGGGGACACCTCCTACGAGCAGTACTTC
TRBV5-1,once,TRBD2,TRBJ2-2,CASSLWAAGAGELFF,TGCGCCAGCAGCTTGTGGGCAGCGGGAGCCGGGGAGCTGTTTTTT
TRBV30,.,TRBD2,TRBJ2-1,CAWSPTSGVRNEQFF,TGTGCCTGGAGCCCAACTAGCGGGGTTCGCAATGAGCAGTTCTTC
TRBV7-3,.,.,TRBJ1-2,CASSPSQGSYGYTF,TGTGCCAGCAGCCCATCGCAAGGCTCTTATGGCTACACCTTC
TRBV7-9,.,TRBD2,TRBJ2-1,CASSPGTSYYNEQFF,TGTGCCAGCAGCCCAGGGACTAGCTACTACAATGAGCAGTTCTTC
TRBV6-4,once,.,TRBJ1-1,CASSEGVNTEAFF,TGTGCCAGCAGCGAGGGGGTGAACACTGAAGCTTTCTTT
TRBV7-9,.,.,TRBJ2-3,CASSVLGTDTQYF,TGTGCCAGCAGCGTACTAGGCACAGATACGCAGTATTTT
TRBV19,.,TRBD1,TRBJ2-2,CASSVGQGNTGELFF,TGTGCCAGTAGTGTCGGACAGGGCAACACCGGGGAGCTGTTTTTT
TRBV11-2,.,TRBD1,TRBJ1-5,CASRGTGVTDQPQHF,TGTGCCAGCAGGGGGACAGGGGTGACCGATCAGCCCCAGCATTTT
TRBV6-1,once,.,TRBJ1-2,CASSVTVNNGYTF,TGTGCCAGCAGTGTGACAGTAAATAATGGCTACACCTTC
TRBV18,.,TRBD1,TRBJ2-3,CASSPTGGTDTQYF,TGTGCCAGCTCGCCGACAGGGGGCACAGATACGCAGTATTTT
TRBV20-1,.,.,TRBJ2-7,CSASIYEQYF,TGCAGTGCTAGCATTTACGAGCAGTACTTC
TRBV19,.,TRBD2,TRBJ2-1,CASRGLAGQAHNEQFF,TGTGCCAGCAGGGGACTAGCGGGCCAAGCCCACAATGAGCAGTTCTTC
TRBV9,.,.,TRBJ2-5,CASSVGDQRKNF,TGTGCCAGCAGCGTAGGGGACCAGCGAAAAAACTTC
TRBV19,.,.,TRBJ2-7,CASTARVFPYEQYF,TGTGCCAGTACGGCCAGGGTTTTTCCCTACGAGCAGTACTTC
TRBV6-5,.,.,TRBJ1-1,CASSRLGEAFF,TGTGCCAGCAGCCGCTTGGGGGAAGCTTTCTTT
TRBV7-3,.,.,TRBJ2-2,CASSLNRRNTGELFF,TGTGCCAGCAGCTTAAATAGGAGAAACACCGGGGAGCTGTTTTTT
TRBV28,.,.,TRBJ2-1,CASSLSYNEQFF,TGTGCCAGCAGTTTATCCTACAATGAGCAGTTCTTC
TRBV19,.,.,TRBJ2-3,CASTPSDTQYF,TGTGCCAGTACCCCCTCAGATACGCAGTATTTT
TRBV6-1,.,.,TRBJ1-5,CASSEVPNQPQHF,TGTGCCAGCAGTGAAGTCCCCAATCAGCCCCAGCATTTT
TRBV6-1,.,.,TRBJ1-5,CVTRGGARWNQPQHF,TGTGTTACCCGGGGAGGGGCGCGGTGGAATCAGCCCCAGCATTTT
TRBV6-6,.,.,TRBJ1-2,CASNSPLGGYTF,TGTGCCAGCAATTCCCCTCTGGGTGGCTACACCTTC
TRBV6-5,.,.,TRBJ2-2,CATIGQGELFF,TGTGCCACTATAGGGCAGGGGGAGCTGTTTTTT
TRBV11-2,.,.,TRBJ2-7,CASSLELALVAEQYF,TGTGCCAGCAGCTTAGAACTAGCACTGGTTGCCGAGCAGTACTTC
TRBV28,once,TRBD1,TRBJ2-7,CASSTSGTGSYEQYF,TGTGCCAGCTCAACATCCGGGACAGGGAGCTACGAGCAGTACTTC
TRBV5-1,.,TRBD1,TRBJ1-1,CASSRQGWDTEAFF,TGCGCCAGCAGCAGACAGGGATGGGACACTGAAGCTTTCTTT
TRBV5-1,few,.,TRBJ1-2,CASSYVDSNYGYTF,TGCGCCAGCAGCTACGTCGACAGTAACTATGGCTACACCTTC
TRBV7-3,.,.,TRBJ2-3,CASSQSGTDTQYF,TGTGCCAGCAGCCAATCGGGCACAGATACGCAGTATTTT
TRBV28,.,.,TRBJ2-5,CASSPQLGGETQYF,TGTGCCAGCAGTCCCCAGTTAGGAGGGGAGACCCAGTACTTC
TRBV18,.,.,TRBJ1-5,CASSPRGRDEPQHF,TGTGCCAGCTCACCACGAGGTCGGGACGAGCCCCAGCATTTT
TRBV5-1,.,TRBD1,TRBJ1-2,CASSLPGTGAGGYTF,TGCGCCAGCAGCCTTCCCGGGACAGGGGCTGGTGGCTACACCTTC
TRBV4-2,few,.,TRBJ1-1,CASSQGRQSGEAFF,TGTGCCAGCAGCCAAGGACGACAGAGTGGTGAAGCTTTCTTT
TRBV11-3,.,.,TRBJ2-1,CASSSEGRQVHEQFF,TGTGCCAGCAGCTCCGAGGGGCGACAGGTTCATGAGCAGTTCTTC
TRBV7-9,.,TRBD1,TRBJ1-1,CASTQQGVVVTEAFF,TGTGCCAGCACCCAGCAGGGGGTGGTGGTCACTGAAGCTTTCTTT
TRBV19,.,TRBD2,TRBJ2-2,CASSIWGGTGELFF,TGTGCCAGTAGTATCTGGGGGGGCACCGGGGAGCTGTTTTTT
TRBV11-2,.,.,TRBJ1-1,CASSQLSRDEAFF,TGTGCCAGCAGCCAACTCTCCCGGGATGAAGCTTTCTTT
TRBV18,.,.,TRBJ1-1,CASSPVGMNTEAFF,TGTGCCAGCTCACCTGTAGGTATGAACACTGAAGCTTTCTTT